Included here is one T cell receptor beta chain sequence, with context. Its cognate antigen is unknown. The CDR3 is made up of 20 amino acids. The record originates from a study of T cell responses to AZD1222 COVID-19 vaccine. Study-wide results and caveats: Most donors were white British and more were female, and clonal diversity was possibly underestimated.

Pooling covered second doses at about 4 or about 12 weeks. Some clones are missing from TCRdb's copy, which holds only in-frame ones; the method was immunoSEQ multiplex PCR. The data hold about 180,000 clones, with approximately 90% observed a single time. This specimen consisted of peripheral blood, obtained 28 days after the second AZD1222 dose. This sequence joins TRBV21-1 and TRBJ1-5. TRBV21-1 is a listed pseudogene. The clonotype comes from an adult who received the AZD1222 COVID-19 vaccine. The CDR3 here is CASSNHTYITFGGLGQPQHF. Written as DNA, the CDR3 is TGTGCCAGCAGCAATCATACATATATTACCTTTGGAGGGCTCGGACAGCCCCAGCATTTT.